The clone carrying this T cell receptor beta chain occurred a few times. Its cognate antigen is unknown. Sequenced by immunoSEQ multiplex PCR; TCRdb stores in-frame clones only, minus some. The sample has almost 35,000 clones; about 75% are singletons. Blood CD4+ CD25-low CD127-high conventional T cells supplied the genomic DNA template. The CDR3 is 12 residues long. CDR1 is SGHNT, CDR2 YENEEA, per germline. V lost 4 bases to trimming and J lost 9 bases, with 7 bases between them. The data were obtained in a study of regulatory and conventional T cells in RAG deficiency. Whole-study results and caveats: Shorter CDR3s in all patient subsets; >85% Treg-Tconv overlap in Omenn. Treg unique TCR beta sequences were about 100-fold fewer in Omenn syndrome and CID/AS patients than controls.

In addition, the sample was reused for a study of regulatory T cells. From that second work: The primer mix had 52 TRBV and 13 TRBJ primers. Regulatory T cells showed the strongest V-J pair restriction and V/J gene skewing among patient repertoires.

This sequence was found in a human donor in good health. What was sequenced was CD4+ effector T cells sorted from blood. The chain joins TRBV11-3 to TRBJ1-6; D may be TRBD1 (5 bases). The CDR3: CASSYGASPLHF. CDR3 coding DNA: TGTGCCAGCAGCTACGGGGCTTCACCCCTCCACTTT.